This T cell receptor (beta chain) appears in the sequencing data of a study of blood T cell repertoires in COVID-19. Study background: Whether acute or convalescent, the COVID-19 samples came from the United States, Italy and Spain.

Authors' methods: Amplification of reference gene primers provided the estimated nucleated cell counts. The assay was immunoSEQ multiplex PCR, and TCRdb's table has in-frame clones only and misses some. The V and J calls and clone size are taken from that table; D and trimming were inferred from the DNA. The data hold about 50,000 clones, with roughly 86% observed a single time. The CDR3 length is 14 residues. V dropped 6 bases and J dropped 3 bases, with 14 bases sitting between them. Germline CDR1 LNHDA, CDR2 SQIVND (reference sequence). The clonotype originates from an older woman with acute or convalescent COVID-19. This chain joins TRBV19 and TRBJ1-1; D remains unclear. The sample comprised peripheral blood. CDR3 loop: CASRITTGYTEAFF. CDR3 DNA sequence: TGTGCCAGTAGGATTACGACGGGATACACTGAAGCTTTCTTT.